The source of this TCR beta chain is a study of T-cell memory formation after mild COVID-19. This clonotype was counted only a few times. Looked up from germline, CDR1 is MNHEY and CDR2 is SVGAGI. V was clipped by 1 base and J by 6 bases, with 16 bases between them. This CDR3 contains 15 residues. MiXCR, run by TCRdb on the 5' RACE reads, gives a single entry per CDR3 protein. The data hold under 700,000 distinct CDR3 sequences, with 20% observed a single time. Specimen: PBMCs or a T cell subset sorted from them (not recorded which). The rearrangement links TRBV6-5 to TRBJ2-7, with a weak D call TRBD2 (5 bases). This sequence originates from an adult woman who had mild COVID-19 (a few samples of this study predate the infection). Cell type and time point are not known. The CDR3 DNA is TGTGCCAGCAGTTACTTTTCCGGACTCCCCAGCGAGCAGTACTTC. It encodes CASSYFSGLPSEQYF.